The 29 T cell receptor beta chains below come from one sample, sequenced in a study of blood T cell repertoires in COVID-19. The data were produced by immunoSEQ multiplex PCR, yet TCRdb's version contains in-frame clones alone and is incomplete. In the table there are some 320,000 clones, 85% to 90% of which are singletons. Source material: PBMCs or T cells enriched from blood (not recorded which). The receptor set was obtained from a woman aged 45-59 years who had been exposed to COVID-19.

The chain uses TRBV5-1 and TRBJ1-3; D gene uncertain. V shed 4 bases and J shed 0 bases, with 8 bases lying between them. Germline CDR1 and CDR2: SGHRS and YFSETQ. The CDR3 is 14 residues long. In DNA form, the CDR3 reads TGCGCCAGCAGCCCAGACAACTCTGGAAACACCATATATTTT. As protein: CASSPDNSGNTIYF.

The chain carries TRBV6-5 and TRBJ1-2, with D tentatively TRBD1 (6 bases). Germline CDR1 MNHEY, CDR2 SVGAGI. The CDR3 runs to 13 residues. The V and J ends lost 9 bases and 3 bases respectively, with 14 bases between them. The CDR3 here is CASYTGRDYGYTF. CDR3 coding DNA: TGTGCCAGTTATACAGGGAGAGACTATGGCTACACCTTC.

This chain joins TRBV11-2 and TRBJ2-2; TRBD1 might be the D (6 bases). The ends were cut back, 2 bases at V and 7 bases at J, with 14 bases in the middle. The CDR3 spans 15 residues. The germline V gene encodes CDR1 SGHAT and CDR2 FQNNGV. CDR3: CASSLSGTMIGELFF. The CDR3 nucleotides are TGTGCCAGCAGCTTATCTGGGACAATGATCGGGGAGCTGTTTTTT.

The chain couples TRBV2 to TRBJ1-1; the D gene is possibly TRBD1 (5 bases). The germline gives CDR1 SNHLY, CDR2 FYNNEI. The ends were cut back, 4 bases at V and 2 bases at J, with 8 bases in the middle. The CDR3 contains 13 residues. The CDR3 protein is CASSGGDNTEAFF. DNA of the CDR3: TGTGCCAGCAGTGGGGGGGATAACACTGAAGCTTTCTTT.

V is TRBV3-1 (or the pseudogene TRBV3-2) and J is TRBJ2-1; 7 bases fit TRBD1. The CDR3 is made up of 16 amino acids. The ends lost 0 bases at V and 3 bases at J; junction bases unmatched: 5. CDR1 LGHDT and CDR2 YNNKEL come from the germline V gene (reference sequence). The CDR3 reads CASSQEMDRFYNEQFF. The CDR3, as DNA: TGTGCCAGCAGCCAAGAAATGGACAGGTTCTACAATGAGCAGTTCTTC.

V and J are TRBV10-3 and TRBJ1-1; no reliable D call. The CDR3 covers 14 residues. V lost 2 bases to trimming and J lost 3 bases, with 10 bases between them. The germline gives CDR1 ENHRY, CDR2 SYGVKD. CDR3 coding DNA: TGTGCCATCAGTGAGGTAGTCGGGGACACTGAAGCTTTCTTT. Protein product: CAISEVVGDTEAFF.

V is TRBV5-1 and J is TRBJ2-3, with 7 bases that match TRBD1. Unmatched junction bases numbered 8, after V lost 5 bases and J lost 2 bases. CDR1 is SGHRS and CDR2 is YFSETQ in the germline V gene. The CDR3 spans 15 residues. The CDR3 DNA reads TGCGCCAGCAGACTAGTTCAGGGGGACACAGATACGCAGTATTTT. Protein product: CASRLVQGDTDTQYF.

The genes are TRBV19 and TRBJ2-2; D gene uncertain. The CDR3 runs 14 residues. Between the trimmed V and J ends, which lost 5 bases and 1 base, there was a span of 8 bases. Germline values: CDR1 LNHDA, CDR2 SQIVND (reference sequence). CDR3 bases: TGTGCCAGTAGTCAGACGGGGAACACCGGGGAGCTGTTTTTT. This encodes CASSQTGNTGELFF.

The chain joins TRBV4-1 to TRBJ1-5; D not certain. The CDR3 extends over 16 amino acids. Germline V gene data show CDR1 as MGHRA and CDR2 as YSYEKL. Trimming took 0 bases from V and 6 from J, leaving 15 bases between them. CDR3 region: CASSQDSGVKFQPQHF. The CDR3, as DNA: TGCGCCAGCAGCCAAGATTCGGGTGTAAAGTTTCAGCCCCAGCATTTT.

The V gene is TRBV30, the J gene TRBJ2-7, with D possibly matching TRBD1 (6 bases). V was pared by 6 bases and J by 7 bases, with 16 bases between. Germline lookup yields CDR1 GTSNPN and CDR2 SVGIG (reference sequence). CDR3 length: 12 amino acids. The CDR3 DNA sequence: TGTGCCTGCCAAGGGGGAGTGAGAGAGCAGTACTTC. Its protein product is CACQGGVREQYF. Filled out from reference TRBV30 and TRBJ2-7, the complete variable domain reads SQTIHQWPATLVQPVGSPLSLECTVEGTSNPNLYWYRQAAGRGLQLLFYSVGIGQISSEVPQNLSASRPQDRQFILSSKKLLLSDSGFYLCACQGGVREQYFGPGTRLTVT.

V usage is TRBV10-3 and J usage is TRBJ2-7; 11 nucleotides match TRBD2. Germline V gene sequence: CDR1 ENHRY, CDR2 SYGVKD. The CDR3 is 13 amino acids. J was trimmed by 4 bases and V by 6 bases; bases with no gene match: 2. This chain's CDR3 is CAISASGGYEQYF. The CDR3 nucleotides read TGTGCCATCAGCGCTAGCGGGGGGTACGAGCAGTACTTC.

The DNA for the CDR3 is TGCAGTGCTAGTCCCGGGTCGAGCTCCTACGAGCAGTACTTC. Its translation: CSASPGSSSYEQYF. The genes are TRBV20-1 and TRBJ2-7; D not certain. V lost 3 bases and J 0 bases, leaving 12 bases between the germline ends. The germline V gene has CDR1 DFQATT and CDR2 SNEGSKA (reference sequence). CDR3 size: 14 residues.

The chain has TRBV28 and TRBJ1-5; 7 bases are a match to TRBD1. V lost 5 bases to trimming and J lost 2 bases; unmatched junction nucleotides: 24. CDR3 length equals 21 residues. Germline loops: CDR1 MDHEN, CDR2 SYDVKM. The CDR3 coding sequence is TGTGCCAGCAGTCTCAGGGGTGATCCGGGACAGAGAGTTATCGGCAATCAGCCCCAGCATTTT. As protein: CASSLRGDPGQRVIGNQPQHF.

The V and J genes are TRBV5-1 and TRBJ1-2; TRBD1 aligns across 11 bases. CDR3 length: 16 residues. J lost 4 bases, V lost 2 bases, and 7 bases had no gene match. Germline CDR1 is SGHRS and CDR2 is YFSETQ. The CDR3 reads CASSLGTGGRAYGYTF. CDR3 nucleotide sequence: TGCGCCAGCAGCTTAGGGACAGGGGGTAGAGCCTATGGCTACACCTTC. The full variable domain, with the rest looked up from reference TRBV5-1 and TRBJ1-2, is KAGVTQTPRYLIKTRGQQVTLSCSPISGHRSVSWYQQTPGQGLQFLFEYFSETQRNKGNFPGRFSGRQFSNSRSEMNVSTLELGDSALYLCASSLGTGGRAYGYTFGSGTRLTVV.

This clone occurred once. The V gene is TRBV28, the J gene TRBJ1-5, with TRBD1 as a possible D gene (6 bases). V gave up 6 bases and J gave up 0 bases, with 21 bases separating them. CDR1 is MDHEN and CDR2 is SYDVKM in the germline V gene. CDR3 length: 18 amino acids. The CDR3 here is CASRAGGQGVHSNQPQHF. CDR3 DNA sequence: TGTGCCAGCAGGGCCGGGGGGCAGGGCGTTCATAGCAATCAGCCCCAGCATTTT.

The rearrangement links TRBV14 to TRBJ2-1; possibly TRBD1 for D (5 bases). Germline-derived CDR1 and CDR2 are SGHDN and FVKESK. The CDR3 totals 16 residues. Trimming left V 2 bases short and J 0 bases short, with 11 bases between. The CDR3 sequence is CASSQFGHGSYNEQFF. CDR3 in DNA: TGTGCCAGCAGCCAATTCGGACATGGCTCCTACAATGAGCAGTTCTTC.

The gene calls are TRBV2 and TRBJ1-1; weak D call: TRBD1 (5 bases). Trimming cost V 7 bases and J 3 bases, with 15 bases left between them. In germline, CDR1 is SNHLY, CDR2 FYNNEI. The CDR3 covers 14 residues. CDR3: CASTGVGAYTEAFF. Here the CDR3 DNA reads TGTGCCAGCACCGGTGTTGGGGCGTACACTGAAGCTTTCTTT. Based on the CDR3 plus reference TRBV2 and TRBJ1-1, the full variable domain is EPEVTQTPSHQVTQMGQEVILRCVPISNHLYFYWYRQILGQKVEFLVSFYNNEISEKSEIFDDQFSVERPDGSNFTLKIRSTKLEDSAMYFCASTGVGAYTEAFFGQGTRLTVV.

DNA of the CDR3: TGTGCCAGCAGGGGACAAACTATGAACACTGAAGCTTTCTTT. Protein: CASRGQTMNTEAFF. The chain uses TRBV9 and TRBJ1-1, with D perhaps TRBD1 (6 bases). CDR1 is SGDLS and CDR2 is YYNGEE in the germline V gene. The CDR3 length is 14 residues. V lost 5 bases to trimming and J lost 0 bases, with 11 bases between them.

About this clone itself: This sample includes further DNA sequences coding for the same CDR3. The chain employs TRBV5-1 and TRBJ2-1; D not certain. This CDR3 is built from 15 residues. Germline V gene lookup returns CDR1 SGHRS and CDR2 YFSETQ. Trimming removed 0 bases at V and 0 bases at J, with 7 bases between. In DNA, the CDR3 is TGCGCCAGCAGCTTGGATAGTAGCTCCTACAATGAGCAGTTCTTC. This encodes CASSLDSSSYNEQFF.

This clone was counted once. This rearrangement joins TRBV9 to TRBJ2-7; 10 bases are a match to TRBD1. This CDR3 has 14 amino acids. J gave up 6 bases and V 2 bases, and 5 bases lay outside the gene matches. Per germline, CDR1 SGDLS and CDR2 YYNGEE. CDR3 DNA sequence: TGTGCCAGCAGCGTGGGGGGACAGGGGATCGAGCAGTACTTC. It codes for CASSVGGQGIEQYF.

This clone has a handful of counts. The chain carries TRBV19 and TRBJ2-1; 7 bases agree with TRBD1. CDR3 size: 12 residues. Germline V gives CDR1 LNHDA, CDR2 SQIVND (reference sequence). Trimming removed 5 bases from V and 8 bases from J; junction bases left unmatched: 3. The CDR3 spells CASSDREYEQFF. In DNA form, the CDR3 reads TGTGCCAGTAGTGACAGGGAGTATGAGCAGTTCTTC.

The chain joins TRBV7-6 to TRBJ2-3; 12 bases line up with TRBD2. Germline CDR1 SGHVS, CDR2 FNYEAQ. CDR3 size: 16 residues. With 3 bases clipped from V and 1 base from J, the junction kept 2 bases outside the gene matches. The CDR3 loop reads CASSFRLAGGTDTQYF. The CDR3 nucleotides read TGTGCCAGCAGCTTCCGACTAGCGGGGGGCACAGATACGCAGTATTTT.

J is TRBJ2-1 and V is TRBV4-1; D possibly corresponds to TRBD2 (6 bases). Germline V CDR1 and CDR2: MGHRA, YSYEKL. The CDR3 runs 15 residues. The germline V and J ends were trimmed by 4 bases and 3 bases, with 13 bases remaining between them. The CDR3 sequence: CASSRGDERYNEQFF. The CDR3, as DNA: TGCGCCAGCAGCCGGGGGGACGAACGCTACAATGAGCAGTTCTTC.

The CDR3 loop is CASRQGQASLHF. The CDR3 nucleotides are TGTGCCAGCAGACAAGGACAGGCCTCCCTCCACTTT. The chain carries TRBV28 and TRBJ1-6; 7 bases are a match to TRBD1. After removal of 6 bases from V and 14 bases from J, the junction contained 7 bases not matched to a gene. CDR3 length equals 12 residues. CDR1 and CDR2 (germline): MDHEN, SYDVKM. The full variable domain, its missing parts supplied by reference TRBV28 and TRBJ1-6, is DVKVTQSSRYLVKRTGEKVFLECVQDMDHENMFWYRQDPGLGLRLIYFSYDVKMKEKGDIPEGYSVSREKKERFSLILESASTNQTSMYLCASRQGQASLHFGNGTRLTVT.

The V call is TRBV7-6, the J call TRBJ2-2, with D possibly matching TRBD2 (5 bases). The CDR3 extends over 16 amino acids. From germline, CDR1 is SGHVS and CDR2 FNYEAQ. The ends were cut back, 5 bases at V and 4 bases at J, with 17 bases in the middle. The DNA for the CDR3 is TGTGCCAGCAGCCCCCGAGCGCGGGCCATCACCGGGGAGCTGTTTTTT. This sequence encodes CASSPRARAITGELFF.

The chain has TRBV14 and TRBJ2-7; 11 positions match TRBD1. CDR1 SGHDN and CDR2 FVKESK come from the germline V gene. J gave up 3 bases and V 2 bases, and 6 bases lay outside the gene matches. This CDR3 region has 16 residues. The CDR3 region has the DNA TGTGCCAGCAGCCAATTCGGGACAGGGGGGCACTACGAGCAGTACTTC. It is translated as CASSQFGTGGHYEQYF.

This clone was seen more than once but under ten times. The V gene is TRBV6-2 or TRBV6-3, the J gene TRBJ2-1; D unclear. The CDR3 totals 11 residues. Germline V CDR1 and CDR2: MNHEY, SVGEGT. V was shortened by 2 bases and J by 8 bases, with 4 bases between the two germline ends. The CDR3: CASSYAYEQFF. The CDR3 region has the DNA TGTGCCAGCAGTTACGCGTATGAGCAGTTCTTC.

The chain has TRBV28 and TRBJ1-1; D perhaps matches TRBD1 (6 bases). The CDR3 has 13 residues. Trimming removed 2 bases at V and 11 bases at J, with 15 bases between. Germline CDR1 reads MDHEN; CDR2 reads SYDVKM. The CDR3 DNA reads TGTGCCAGCAGTTTACCGGTTCACAGGGATGCTTTCTTT. As protein: CASSLPVHRDAFF.

The rearrangement links TRBV28 to TRBJ2-7; D remains unclear. V lost 3 bases and J lost 6, with 12 bases in between. The germline V gene has CDR1 MDHEN and CDR2 SYDVKM. The CDR3 is 13 amino acids. The CDR3 DNA follows: TGTGCCAGCAGTTTTGGAGCATGGAGCGAGCAGTACTTC. Translation: CASSFGAWSEQYF. The whole variable domain, filled in from reference TRBV28 and TRBJ2-7, reads DVKVTQSSRYLVKRTGEKVFLECVQDMDHENMFWYRQDPGLGLRLIYFSYDVKMKEKGDIPEGYSVSREKKERFSLILESASTNQTSMYLCASSFGAWSEQYFGPGTRLTVT.